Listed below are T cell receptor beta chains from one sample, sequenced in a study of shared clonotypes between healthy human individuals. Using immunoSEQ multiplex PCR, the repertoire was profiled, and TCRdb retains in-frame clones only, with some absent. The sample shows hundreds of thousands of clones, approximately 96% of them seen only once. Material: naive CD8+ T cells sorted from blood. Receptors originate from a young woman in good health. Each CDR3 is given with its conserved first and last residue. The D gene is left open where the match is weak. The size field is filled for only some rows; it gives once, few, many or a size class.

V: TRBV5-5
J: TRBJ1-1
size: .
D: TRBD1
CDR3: CASSSRGLQGAYNTEAFF
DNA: TGTGCCAGCAGCTCACGTGGCTTACAGGGGGCCTATAACACTGAAGCTTTCTTT

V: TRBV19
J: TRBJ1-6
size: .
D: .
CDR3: CASSAYSSPNSPLHF
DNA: TGTGCCAGTAGTGCATACAGCAGCCCGAATTCACCCCTCCACTTT

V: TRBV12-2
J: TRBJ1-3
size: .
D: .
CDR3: CASRLAEREGSSSGNTIYF
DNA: TGTGCAAGTCGCTTAGCAGAGAGGGAGGGTTCGAGCTCTGGAAACACCATATATTTT

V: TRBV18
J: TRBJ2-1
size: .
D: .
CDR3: CASSPDDPSVGQFF
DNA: TGTGCCAGCTCACCGGACGACCCTTCGGTCGGGCAGTTCTTC

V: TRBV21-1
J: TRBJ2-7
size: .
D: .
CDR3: CASPRRDYYEQYF
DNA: TGTGCCAGCCCCCGCAGGGACTACTACGAGCAGTACTTC

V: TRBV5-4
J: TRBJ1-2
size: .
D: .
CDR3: CASRIWGLRYGYTF
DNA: TGTGCCAGCCGCATCTGGGGGCTTCGCTATGGCTACACCTTC

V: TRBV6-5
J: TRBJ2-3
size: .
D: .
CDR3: CAIVCSTQYF
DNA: TGTGCCATCGTATGTTCAACGCAGTATTTT

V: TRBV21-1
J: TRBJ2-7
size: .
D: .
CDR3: CASSKGRQGRTYEQYF
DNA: TGTGCCAGCAGCAAAGGACGGCAGGGTAGGACCTACGAGCAGTACTTC

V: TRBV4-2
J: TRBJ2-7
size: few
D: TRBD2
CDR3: CASSEGASGYEQYF
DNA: TGTGCCAGCAGCGAAGGGGCTAGCGGATACGAGCAGTACTTC

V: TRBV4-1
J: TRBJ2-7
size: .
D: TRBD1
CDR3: CASSPSGTGDSYEQYF
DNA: TGCGCCAGCAGCCCGTCCGGGACAGGAGACTCCTACGAGCAGTACTTC

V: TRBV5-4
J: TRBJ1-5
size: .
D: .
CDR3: CASSLDRVDQPQHF
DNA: TGTGCCAGCAGCTTGGATAGGGTCGATCAGCCCCAGCATTTT

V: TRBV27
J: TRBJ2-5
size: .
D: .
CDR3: CASSPNQETQYF
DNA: TGTGCCAGCAGTCCAAACCAAGAGACCCAGTACTTC

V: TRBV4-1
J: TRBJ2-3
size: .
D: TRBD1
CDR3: CASSQWDRDADTQYF
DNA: TGCGCCAGCAGCCAATGGGACAGGGACGCAGATACGCAGTATTTT

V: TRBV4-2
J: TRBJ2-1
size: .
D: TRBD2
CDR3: CASSQDGSSGSSNEQFF
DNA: TGTGCCAGCAGCCAAGACGGGAGTAGCGGGAGTTCCAATGAGCAGTTCTTC

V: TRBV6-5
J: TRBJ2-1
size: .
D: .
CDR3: CASTYSSGSSYNEQFF
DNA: TGTGCCAGCACCTACTCGTCGGGGAGCTCCTACAATGAGCAGTTCTTC

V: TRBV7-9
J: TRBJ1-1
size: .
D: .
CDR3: CASSLGLSKAFF
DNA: TGTGCCAGCAGCTTAGGGTTAAGTAAAGCTTTCTTT

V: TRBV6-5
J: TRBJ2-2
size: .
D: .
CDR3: CASSYSTGHWTGELFF
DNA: TGTGCCAGCAGTTACTCCACAGGGCATTGGACCGGGGAGCTGTTTTTT

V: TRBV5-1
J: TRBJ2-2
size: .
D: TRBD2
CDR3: CASSFSSGHTGELFF
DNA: TGCGCCAGCAGCTTCTCTAGCGGACACACCGGGGAGCTGTTTTTT

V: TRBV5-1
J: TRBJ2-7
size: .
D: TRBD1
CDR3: CASSSGDSPIYEQYF
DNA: TGCGCCAGCAGCTCCGGGGACAGTCCAATCTACGAGCAGTACTTC

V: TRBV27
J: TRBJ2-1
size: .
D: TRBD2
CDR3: CASSLLLAGGPDEQFF
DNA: TGTGCCAGCAGTTTACTCCTAGCGGGAGGGCCTGATGAGCAGTTCTTC

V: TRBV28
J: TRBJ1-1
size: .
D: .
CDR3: CASSYPTGSYTEAFF
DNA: TGTGCCAGCAGTTACCCAACAGGGTCTTACACTGAAGCTTTCTTT

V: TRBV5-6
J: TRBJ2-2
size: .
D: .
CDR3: CASSLGGQRNTGELFF
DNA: TGTGCCAGCAGCTTGGGTGGACAGAGGAACACCGGGGAGCTGTTTTTT

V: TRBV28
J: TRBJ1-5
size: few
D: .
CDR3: CASSFGGNQPQHF
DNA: TGTGCCAGCAGTTTCGGTGGCAATCAGCCCCAGCATTTT

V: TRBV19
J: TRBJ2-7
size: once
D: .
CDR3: CASSPAEGIYEQYF
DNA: TGTGCCAGTAGTCCCGCGGAGGGAATCTACGAGCAGTACTTC

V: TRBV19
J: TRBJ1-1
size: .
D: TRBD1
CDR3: CASSMATGLTMNTEAFF
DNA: TGTGCCAGTAGTATGGCGACAGGGCTGACCATGAACACTGAAGCTTTCTTT

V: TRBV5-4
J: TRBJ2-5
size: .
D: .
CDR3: CASSLAVTAEETQYF
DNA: TGTGCCAGCAGCTTGGCCGTGACAGCAGAAGAGACCCAGTACTTC

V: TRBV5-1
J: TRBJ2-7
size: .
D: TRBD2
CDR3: CASSSGSGDPYEQYF
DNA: TGCGCCAGCAGCTCGGGGAGCGGGGACCCCTACGAGCAGTACTTC

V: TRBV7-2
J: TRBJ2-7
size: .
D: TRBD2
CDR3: CASLLGLAAYEQYF
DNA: TGTGCCAGCCTCCTCGGACTAGCCGCCTACGAGCAGTACTTC

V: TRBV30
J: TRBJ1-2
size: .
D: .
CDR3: CAWSVEDGYTF
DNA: TGTGCCTGGAGTGTCGAGGATGGCTACACCTTC

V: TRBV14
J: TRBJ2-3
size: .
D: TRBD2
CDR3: CASSQVPGLESGTDTQYF
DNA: TGTGCCAGCAGCCAAGTGCCGGGACTAGAGTCGGGCACAGATACGCAGTATTTT

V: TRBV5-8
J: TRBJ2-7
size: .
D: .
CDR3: CASSAVDLLYEQYF
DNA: TGTGCCAGCAGCGCCGTCGACCTGTTGTACGAGCAGTACTTC

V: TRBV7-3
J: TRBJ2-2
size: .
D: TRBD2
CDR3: CASSSGLAGGNDTGELFF
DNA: TGTGCCAGCAGCTCCGGACTAGCGGGAGGTAATGACACCGGGGAGCTGTTTTTT

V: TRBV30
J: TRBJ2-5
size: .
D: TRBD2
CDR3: CAWSGVAGVPQYF
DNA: TGTGCCTGGAGTGGGGTAGCGGGAGTTCCCCAGTACTTC

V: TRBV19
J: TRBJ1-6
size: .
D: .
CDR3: CASSISGGNSPLHF
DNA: TGTGCCAGTAGTATAAGCGGGGGTAATTCACCCCTCCACTTT

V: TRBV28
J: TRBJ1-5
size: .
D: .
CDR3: CASSALIPANQPQHF
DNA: TGTGCCAGCAGTGCCTTAATTCCGGCTAATCAGCCCCAGCATTTT

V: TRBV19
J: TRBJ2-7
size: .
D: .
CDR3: CASSIAESYEQYF
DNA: TGTGCCAGTAGTATCGCAGAATCATACGAGCAGTACTTC

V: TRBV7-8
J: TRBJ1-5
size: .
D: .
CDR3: CASSIRQAVGGLNQPQHF
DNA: TGTGCCAGCAGCATCCGACAGGCCGTTGGGGGGCTAAATCAGCCCCAGCATTTT

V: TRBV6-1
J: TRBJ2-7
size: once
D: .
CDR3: CASSPTGTAEQYF
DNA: TGTGCCAGCAGTCCCACCGGCACAGCCGAGCAGTACTTC

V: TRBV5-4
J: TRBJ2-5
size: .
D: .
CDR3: CASSLSSQETQYF
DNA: TGTGCCAGCAGCTTGAGCAGCCAAGAGACCCAGTACTTC

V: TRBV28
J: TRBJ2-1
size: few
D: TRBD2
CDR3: CASSPGLAGNEQFF
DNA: TGTGCCAGCAGTCCCGGACTAGCGGGGAATGAGCAGTTCTTC

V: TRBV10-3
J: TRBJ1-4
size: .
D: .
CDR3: CAISEQPAEGLFF
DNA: TGTGCCATCAGTGAACAGCCAGCGGAGGGACTGTTTTTT

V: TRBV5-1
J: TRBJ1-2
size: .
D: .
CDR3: CASSLVAPGNYGYTF
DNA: TGCGCCAGCAGCTTAGTTGCGCCGGGTAACTATGGCTACACCTTC